This entry lists 4 T cell receptor beta chains sequenced from one sample in a study of blood T cell repertoires in COVID-19. Clones were read by immunoSEQ multiplex PCR, and TCRdb kept only the in-frame ones, dropping some. The top ten clones hold around 2.2% of a sample with just over 300,000 clones, approximately 83% of them seen once. Sample: PBMCs or T cells enriched from blood (not recorded which). These receptors all come from a man aged 30-40 years who had recovered from COVID-19.

This clone was picked up a small number of times. V gene TRBV4-2 combines with J gene TRBJ1-3, with 7 bases that match TRBD1. V shed 1 base and J 4 bases; nucleotides not matched to a gene: 1. Germline assignment: CDR1 LGHNA and CDR2 YNFKEQ. This CDR3 has 14 residues. Written as DNA, the CDR3 is TGTGCCAGCAGCCAAGGACAGGGCGGAAACACCATATATTTT. Translated, it gives CASSQGQGGNTIYF.

This chain uses TRBV5-5 with TRBJ1-2; 9 bases are shared with TRBD1. The V gene's germline CDR1 is SGHKS and CDR2 YYEKEE (reference sequence). The ends lost 4 bases at V and 3 bases at J; junction bases unmatched: 7. This CDR3 contains 15 residues. DNA of the CDR3: TGTGCCAGCAGCCCCGGACAGGGGATGGACTATGGCTACACCTTC. Protein sequence: CASSPGQGMDYGYTF.

The J gene is TRBJ2-1, the V gene TRBV9; D is possibly TRBD1 (6 bases). Germline lookup yields CDR1 SGDLS and CDR2 YYNGEE. CDR3 size: 13 residues. Trimming cost V 4 bases and J 7 bases, with 12 bases left between them. CDR3 DNA sequence: TGTGCCAGCAGCCCAGGGGTCCCGAATGAGCAGTTCTTC. It specifies CASSPGVPNEQFF.

The chain links TRBV7-3 to TRBJ2-5; D may be TRBD2 (5 bases). Trimming left V 4 bases short and J 3 bases short, with 9 bases between. The germline CDR1 and CDR2 sequences are SGHTA and FQGTGA. This CDR3 is built from 13 residues. The CDR3 here is CASSSGLEETQYF. The CDR3 nucleotides read TGTGCCAGCAGCTCCGGACTGGAAGAGACCCAGTACTTC.